A selection of T cell receptor beta chains follows, all from one sample in a study of follicular helper T cells after annual influenza vaccination. TCRdb's copy holds only in-frame clones and misses some; the assay was immunoSEQ multiplex PCR. This sample has more than 4,000 clones, with more than 75% found just once. The sequencing used CXCR5+ CD38- circulating T follicular helper cells from blood, collected 7 days after influenza vaccination. The source is an adult who received the influenza vaccine. CDR3s include the opening cysteine and the closing phenylalanine or tryptophan. Fields, in order: J gene, V gene, D gene, clone size, CDR3 protein, CDR3 DNA. A D gene is named only where the DNA matches it firmly. The size of a clone is reported for some rows only, either as once, few or many, or as a class for expanded clones.

>TRBJ2-1|TRBV28|TRBD1|-
CASSWDSSRGEQFF
TGTGCCAGCAGTTGGGACAGTTCGCGTGGTGAGCAGTTCTTC
>TRBJ2-5|TRBV28|-|-
CASSSPGPTQETQYF
TGTGCCAGCAGTTCTCCGGGACCTACACAAGAGACCCAGTACTTC
>TRBJ2-5|TRBV5-4|-|-
CASRGLQETQYF
TGTGCCAGCAGGGGACTCCAAGAGACCCAGTACTTC
>TRBJ2-7|TRBV11-2|TRBD1|few
CASSLQGTGGLYEQYF
TGTGCCAGCAGCCTTCAAGGGACAGGGGGTTTGTACGAGCAGTACTTC
>TRBJ2-5|TRBV6-1|TRBD2|-
CASSGTRSSQETQYF
TGTGCCAGCAGTGGGACTAGATCTTCTCAAGAGACCCAGTACTTC
>TRBJ1-1|TRBV5-1|-|-
CASSLGDTEAFF
TGCGCCAGCAGCTTGGGGGACACTGAAGCTTTCTTT
>TRBJ1-1|TRBV5-1|-|once
CASSPELNTEAFF
TGCGCCAGCAGCCCGGAGTTGAACACTGAAGCTTTCTTT
>TRBJ2-5|TRBV27|-|-
CASRRGMETQYF
TGTGCCAGCAGGAGGGGAATGGAGACCCAGTACTTC
>TRBJ2-3|TRBV4-2|-|-
CASSQDLTRGGDTQYF
TGTGCCAGCAGCCAAGATCTCACTCGAGGAGGAGATACGCAGTATTTT
>TRBJ1-1|TRBV5-1|TRBD1|-
CASGDRTSMNTEAFF
TGCGCCAGCGGGGACAGAACATCGATGAACACTGAAGCTTTCTTT